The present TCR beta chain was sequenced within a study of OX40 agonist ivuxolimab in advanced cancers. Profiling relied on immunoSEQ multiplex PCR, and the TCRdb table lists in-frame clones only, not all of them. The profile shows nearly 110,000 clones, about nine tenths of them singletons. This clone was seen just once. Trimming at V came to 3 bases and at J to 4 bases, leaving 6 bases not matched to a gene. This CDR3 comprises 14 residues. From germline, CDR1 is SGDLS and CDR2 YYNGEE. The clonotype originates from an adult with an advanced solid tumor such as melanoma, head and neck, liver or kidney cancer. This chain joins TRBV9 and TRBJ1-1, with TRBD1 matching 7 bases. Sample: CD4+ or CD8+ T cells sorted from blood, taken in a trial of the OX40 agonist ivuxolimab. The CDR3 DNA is TGTGCCAGCAGCGCAGGGGGTTTGATCACTGAAGCTTTCTTT. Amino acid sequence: CASSAGGLITEAFF.